The TCR beta chain described here comes from a study of siplizumab effects on memory and regulatory T cells. CDR1 is LGHNA, CDR2 YNFKEQ, per germline. V lost 1 base to trimming and J lost 8 bases; unmatched junction nucleotides: 14. This CDR3 is 17 amino acids long. Concerning this clone itself: Its specificity is unknown.

Assays examined approximately 99,000 TCR templates per sample. Repertoires were generated with immunoSEQ multiplex PCR, while TCRdb's copy carries only in-frame clones and drops some. This sample carries tens of thousands of clones, less than 95% of them seen once, and the ten largest clones take roughly 30%. Whole-study findings and limits: The apparent diversity of naive T cells exceeded that of memory cells, and naive T cells seemed to make a major contribution to the alloresponse. Naive-or-memory phenotypes were unassignable for roughly 75-96% of proliferating CD4+ or CD8+ clones.

This receptor was identified in a human donor in good health. The chain links TRBV4-2 to TRBJ1-2, with 9 bases identical to TRBD1. The sequencing sample was made of CD8+ T cells sorted from blood. As DNA, the CDR3 is TGTGCCAGCAGCCAAGGGCCCACGACCGGGACAGGGAACGGCTACACCTTC. Translating gives CASSQGPTTGTGNGYTF.